This TCR beta chain was found in a study of cytomegalovirus exposure and HLA in healthy donors. Study details: Findings of an earlier analysis included under 140 million unique TCR beta sequences from 190 million or so T cells.

Primers: 60 Vbeta forward and 13 Jbeta reverse. Some clones are missing from TCRdb's copy, which holds only in-frame ones; the method was immunoSEQ multiplex PCR. The table includes under 110,000 clones, 71% detected once. Study results and caveats: The likely origin of a cluster of highly shared sequence variants was a sequencing artifact.

Notes on this clone: The antigen remains unidentified.

Germline CDR1 reads SGHNT; CDR2 reads YENEEA. The V gene end was trimmed by 1 base and the J gene end by 0 bases; junction bases not matched to a gene: 5. CDR3 size: 17 residues. Each donor was healthy, and each was a bone marrow donor. The sequence derives from a female donor in good health and CMV-seronegative. The sample taken for sequencing was PBMCs. This rearrangement joins TRBV11-3 to TRBJ2-1, with 8 bases aligning to TRBD2. CDR3 loop: CASSLGTSLGSYNEQFF. The CDR3 DNA is TGTGCCAGCAGCTTAGGGACTAGCTTGGGCTCCTACAATGAGCAGTTCTTC.